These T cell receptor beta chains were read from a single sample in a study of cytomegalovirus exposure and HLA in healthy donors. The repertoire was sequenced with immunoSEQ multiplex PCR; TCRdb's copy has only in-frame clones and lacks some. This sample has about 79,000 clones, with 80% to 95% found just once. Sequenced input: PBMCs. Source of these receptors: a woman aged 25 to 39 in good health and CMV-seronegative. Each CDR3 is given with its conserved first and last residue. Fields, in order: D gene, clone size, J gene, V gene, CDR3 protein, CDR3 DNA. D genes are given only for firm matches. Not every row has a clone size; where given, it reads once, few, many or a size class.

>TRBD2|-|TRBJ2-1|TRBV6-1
CASSRLAKNEQFF
TGTGCCAGCAGCCGACTAGCGAAGAATGAGCAGTTCTTC
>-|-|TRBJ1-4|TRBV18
CASSFGTTGEKLFF
TGTGCCAGCTCATTCGGGACTACGGGTGAAAAACTGTTTTTT
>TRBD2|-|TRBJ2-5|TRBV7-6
CAGQKLAGIQETQYF
TGTGCCGGCCAAAAACTAGCGGGAATTCAAGAGACCCAGTACTTC
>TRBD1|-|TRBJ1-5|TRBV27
CASKNMVRGQENQPQHF
TGTGCCAGCAAGAATATGGTGAGGGGGCAAGAGAATCAGCCCCAGCATTTT
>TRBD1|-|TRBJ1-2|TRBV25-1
CASSEGGADRGLRYTF
TGTGCCAGCAGTGAGGGTGGGGCCGACAGGGGGCTTCGCTACACCTTC
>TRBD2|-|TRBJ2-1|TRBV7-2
CASTRLAAYNEQFF
TGTGCCAGCACCCGGCTAGCGGCCTACAATGAGCAGTTCTTC
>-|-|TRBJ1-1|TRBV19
CASSMTMNTEAFF
TGTGCCAGTAGTATGACAATGAACACTGAAGCTTTCTTT
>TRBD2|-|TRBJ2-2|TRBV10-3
CAISGGGGTGELFF
TGTGCCATCAGTGGCGGGGGTGGCACCGGGGAGCTGTTTTTT
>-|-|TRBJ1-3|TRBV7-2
CASLTAGGNTIYF
TGTGCCAGCTTAACGGCAGGTGGAAACACCATATATTTT
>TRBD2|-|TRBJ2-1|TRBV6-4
CASSTQGLAGTNEQFF
TGTGCCAGCAGCACTCAGGGACTAGCAGGCACCAATGAGCAGTTCTTC
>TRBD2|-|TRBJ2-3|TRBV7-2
CASSARLAVSTDTQYF
TGTGCCAGCAGCGCCCGACTAGCTGTAAGCACAGATACGCAGTATTTT
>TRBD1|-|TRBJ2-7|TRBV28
CASSFPGQGSYEQYF
TGTGCCAGCAGTTTCCCGGGACAGGGCAGCTACGAGCAGTACTTC
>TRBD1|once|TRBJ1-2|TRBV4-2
CASSQEIIGQGAGYTF
TGTGCCAGCAGCCAAGAGATCATAGGACAGGGAGCTGGCTACACCTTC
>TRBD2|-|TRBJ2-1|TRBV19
CASSIGTSGIRQFF
TGTGCCAGTAGTATAGGGACTAGCGGGATAAGGCAGTTCTTC
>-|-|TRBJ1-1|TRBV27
CASSTKLNTEAFF
TGTGCCAGCAGTACAAAACTGAACACTGAAGCTTTCTTT
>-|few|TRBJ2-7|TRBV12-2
CASRLAVAGGSYEQYF
-
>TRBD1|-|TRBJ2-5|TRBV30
CAWGTGLETQYF
TGTGCCTGGGGGACAGGGCTAGAGACCCAGTACTTC
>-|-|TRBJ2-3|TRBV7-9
CASSLNSGILQGTDTQYF
TGTGCCAGCAGCTTAAACAGCGGGATCCTCCAGGGGACAGATACGCAGTATTTT
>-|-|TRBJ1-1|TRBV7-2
CASMNGGGPGTEAFF
TGTGCCAGCATGAACGGGGGGGGCCCGGGCACTGAAGCTTTCTTT
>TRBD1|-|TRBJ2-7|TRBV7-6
CASSWGGQGNEQYF
TGTGCCAGCAGCTGGGGGGGACAGGGCAACGAGCAGTACTTC
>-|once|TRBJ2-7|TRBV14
CARALAEHIYEQYF
TGTGCCAGAGCCTTAGCGGAACACATCTACGAGCAGTACTTC
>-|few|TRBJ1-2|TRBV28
CASSFEGAGVDGYTF
TGTGCCAGCAGTTTTGAAGGGGCAGGGGTAGATGGCTACACCTTC
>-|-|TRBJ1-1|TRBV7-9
CASSPTWQSRMNTEAFF
TGTGCCAGCAGCCCAACCTGGCAGAGCAGGATGAACACTGAAGCTTTCTTT